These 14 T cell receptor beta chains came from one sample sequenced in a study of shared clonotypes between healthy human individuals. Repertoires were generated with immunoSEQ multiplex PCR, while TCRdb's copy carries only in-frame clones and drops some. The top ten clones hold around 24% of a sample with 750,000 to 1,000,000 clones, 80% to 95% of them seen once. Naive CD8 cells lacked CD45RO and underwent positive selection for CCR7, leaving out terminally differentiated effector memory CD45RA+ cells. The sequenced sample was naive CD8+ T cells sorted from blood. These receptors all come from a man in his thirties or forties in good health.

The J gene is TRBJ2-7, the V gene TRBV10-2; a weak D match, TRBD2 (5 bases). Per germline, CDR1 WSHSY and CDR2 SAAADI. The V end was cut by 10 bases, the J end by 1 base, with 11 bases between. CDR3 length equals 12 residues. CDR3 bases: TGCGCCACCCGGGATATGTCCTACGAGCAGTACTTC. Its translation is CATRDMSYEQYF.

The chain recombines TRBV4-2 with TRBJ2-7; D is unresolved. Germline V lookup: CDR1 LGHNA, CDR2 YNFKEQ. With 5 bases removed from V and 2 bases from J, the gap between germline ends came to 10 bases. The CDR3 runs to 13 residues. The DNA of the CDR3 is TGTGCCAGCAGCATCTATCCCACCTACGAGCAGTACTTC. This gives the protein CASSIYPTYEQYF.

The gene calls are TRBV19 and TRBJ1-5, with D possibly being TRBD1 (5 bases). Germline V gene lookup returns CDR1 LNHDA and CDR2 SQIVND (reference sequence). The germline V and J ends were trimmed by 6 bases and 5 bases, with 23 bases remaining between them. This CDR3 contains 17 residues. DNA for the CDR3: TGTGCCAGTAGACGCCGCAGGGCAGGCCAAAGGGATCAGCCCCAGCATTTT. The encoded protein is CASRRRRAGQRDQPQHF.

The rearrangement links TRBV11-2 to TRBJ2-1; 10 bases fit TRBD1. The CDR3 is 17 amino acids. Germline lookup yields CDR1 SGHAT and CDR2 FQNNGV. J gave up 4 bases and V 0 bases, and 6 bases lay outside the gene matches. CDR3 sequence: CASSLDAGTGEYNEQFF. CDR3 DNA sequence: TGTGCCAGCAGCTTAGACGCCGGGACAGGGGAATACAATGAGCAGTTCTTC.

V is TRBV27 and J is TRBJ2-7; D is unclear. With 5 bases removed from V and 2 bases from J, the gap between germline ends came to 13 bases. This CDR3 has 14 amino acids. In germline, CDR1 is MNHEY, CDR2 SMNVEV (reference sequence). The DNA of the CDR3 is TGTGCCAGCAGTCCGTTGGGTACAACCTACGAGCAGTACTTC. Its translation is CASSPLGTTYEQYF.

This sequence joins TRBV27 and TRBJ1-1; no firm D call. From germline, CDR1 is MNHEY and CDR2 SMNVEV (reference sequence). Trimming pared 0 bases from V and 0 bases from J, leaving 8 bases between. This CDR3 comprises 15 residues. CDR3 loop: CASSLSWSLNTEAFF. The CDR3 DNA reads TGTGCCAGCAGTTTATCGTGGAGTTTGAACACTGAAGCTTTCTTT.

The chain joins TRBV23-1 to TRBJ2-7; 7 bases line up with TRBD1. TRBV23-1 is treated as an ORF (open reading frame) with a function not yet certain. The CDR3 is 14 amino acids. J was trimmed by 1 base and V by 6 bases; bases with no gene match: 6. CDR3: CASRPTDRSYEQYF. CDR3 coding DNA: TGCGCCAGCAGACCCACGGACAGGTCCTACGAGCAGTACTTC.

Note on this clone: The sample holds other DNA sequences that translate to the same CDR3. CDR3 nucleotide sequence: TGTGCCAGCAGTGCCGACAGCTACAATGAGCAGTTCTTC. Encoded protein: CASSADSYNEQFF. This chain joins TRBV27 and TRBJ2-1; possibly TRBD1 for D (5 bases). Germline values: CDR1 MNHEY, CDR2 SMNVEV (reference sequence). The germline V and J ends were trimmed by 5 bases and 3 bases, with 8 bases remaining between them. The CDR3 runs 13 residues.

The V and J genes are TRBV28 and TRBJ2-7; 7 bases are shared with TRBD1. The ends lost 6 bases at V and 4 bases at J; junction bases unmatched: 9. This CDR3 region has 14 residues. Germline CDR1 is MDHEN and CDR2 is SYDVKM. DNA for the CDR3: TGTGCCAGCAGCCTCACAGGGGTGGGGTACGAGCAGTACTTC. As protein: CASSLTGVGYEQYF.

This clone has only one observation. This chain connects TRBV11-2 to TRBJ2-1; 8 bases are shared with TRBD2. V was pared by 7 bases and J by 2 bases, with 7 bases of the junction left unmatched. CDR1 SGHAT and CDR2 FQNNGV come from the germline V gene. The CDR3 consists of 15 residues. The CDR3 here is CASTPGRAAYNEQFF. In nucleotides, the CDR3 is TGTGCCAGCACCCCCGGGAGGGCCGCCTACAATGAGCAGTTCTTC.

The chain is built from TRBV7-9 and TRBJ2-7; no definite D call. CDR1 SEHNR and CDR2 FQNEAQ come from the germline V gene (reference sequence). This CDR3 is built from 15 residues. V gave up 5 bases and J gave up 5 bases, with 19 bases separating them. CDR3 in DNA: TGTGCCAGCAGCCCCCCCCCGGCTGGGATCCACGAGCAGTACTTC. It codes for CASSPPPAGIHEQYF.

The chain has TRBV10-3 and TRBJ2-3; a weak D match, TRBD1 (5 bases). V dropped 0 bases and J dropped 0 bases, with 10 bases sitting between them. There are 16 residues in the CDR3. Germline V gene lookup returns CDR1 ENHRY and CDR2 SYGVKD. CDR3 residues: CAISESARASTDTQYF. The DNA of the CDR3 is TGTGCCATCAGTGAGTCTGCCAGGGCAAGCACAGATACGCAGTATTTT.

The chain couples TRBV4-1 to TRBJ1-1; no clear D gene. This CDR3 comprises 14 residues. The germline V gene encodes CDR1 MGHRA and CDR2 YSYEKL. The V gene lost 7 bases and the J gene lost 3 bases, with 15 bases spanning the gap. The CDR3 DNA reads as TGCGCCAGCACCCGGGTGGGTCTGGACACTGAAGCTTTCTTT. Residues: CASTRVGLDTEAFF.

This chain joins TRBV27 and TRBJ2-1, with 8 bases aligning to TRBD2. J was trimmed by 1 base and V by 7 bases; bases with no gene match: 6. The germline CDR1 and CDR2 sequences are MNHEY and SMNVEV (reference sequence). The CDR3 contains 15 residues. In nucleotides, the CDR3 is TGTGCCAGCACCCTGAAGCGGGAGTCCTACAATGAGCAGTTCTTC. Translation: CASTLKRESYNEQFF.